The T cell receptor beta chain described here comes from a study of breast tumors, draining lymph nodes, adjacent tissues. Findings of the study overall: Luminal-like breast cancer showed significantly greater tumor-nontumor repertoire similarity than basal-like breast cancer did. Data fit most tumor T cells coming from lymph node, expanding in tumor. Tumor repertoires ranked between lymph nodes and nontumor tissue in diversity, with V and J gene preferences.

This clonotype was seen only a few times. Antigen unknown. Samples came from axillary lymph nodes draining the breast cancer. TCRdb re-called the multiplex PCR reads with MiXCR, one entry per CDR3 protein. This sample has about 230,000 distinct CDR3 sequences, with about 32% found just once. CDR3 size: 16 residues. From germline, CDR1 is MDHEN and CDR2 SYDVKM. V lost 6 bases, J lost 1 base, and 8 bases stayed unmatched. Input material: axillary lymph node tissue. The chain links TRBV28 to TRBJ2-1, with 8 bases lining up with TRBD2. The sequence derives from a female donor with breast cancer. Some clones in this sample may be carry-over from other donors' samples. The DNA of the CDR3 is TGTGCCAGCAGACCTCCGGGACTAGAATCCTACAATGAGCAGTTCTTC. This codes for CASRPPGLESYNEQFF.